What follows are 28 T cell receptor beta chains derived from one specimen sequenced in a study of OX40 agonist ivuxolimab in advanced cancers. Only in-frame clones appear in the TCRdb table, and some are missing; sequencing was by immunoSEQ multiplex PCR. The top ten hold under 4.5% of the sample, which has more than 45,000 clones, roughly 80% seen once. The starting material was CD4+ or CD8+ T cells sorted from blood, obtained in a trial of the OX40 agonist ivuxolimab. Receptor source: an adult with an advanced solid tumor such as melanoma, head and neck, liver or kidney cancer.

The chain combines TRBV10-2 with TRBJ2-2, with D possibly being TRBD2 (5 bases). In germline, CDR1 is WSHSY, CDR2 SAAADI. Trimming removed 0 bases from V and 1 base from J, with 12 bases in between. The CDR3 sequence is 17 residues long. CDR3 bases: TGCGCCAGCAGTGAGTCATGGTTAGCGAGGAACACCGGGGAGCTGTTTTTT. Protein product: CASSESWLARNTGELFF.

The count of this clone is one. The CDR3 sequence is CASSQVYGGAYEQYF. CDR3 in DNA: TGCGCCAGCAGCCAAGTCTACGGGGGGGCCTACGAGCAGTACTTC. V gene TRBV4-3 combines with J gene TRBJ2-7; 8 bases align to TRBD2. With V trimmed by 1 base and J by 2 bases, 4 bases remained unmatched. Germline V gene lookup returns CDR1 LGHNA and CDR2 YSLEER. This CDR3 comprises 15 residues.

V is TRBV6-1 and J is TRBJ2-7; the D gene is possibly TRBD1 (8 bases). V was pared by 5 bases and J by 0 bases, with 14 bases between. CDR3 length: 15 amino acids. Germline CDR1 reads MNHNS; CDR2 reads SASEGT. The CDR3 sequence is CASSSGGQDSYEQYF. Here the CDR3 DNA reads TGTGCCAGCAGTTCGGGGGGACAGGACTCCTACGAGCAGTACTTC.

The V and J genes are TRBV4-1 and TRBJ1-1; maybe TRBD1 (6 bases). Trimming removed 0 bases from V and 5 bases from J, with 16 bases in between. The CDR3 totals 16 residues. CDR1 and CDR2 from the germline V gene are MGHRA and YSYEKL. The chain's CDR3 is CASSQERGYQGTEAFF. The CDR3 DNA reads as TGCGCCAGCAGCCAAGAGAGGGGGTATCAAGGAACTGAAGCTTTCTTT.

This chain connects TRBV5-1 to TRBJ1-1; 10 bases fit TRBD1. Germline V CDR1 and CDR2: SGHRS, YFSETQ. This CDR3 comprises 16 residues. With V trimmed by 0 bases and J by 5 bases, 7 bases remained unmatched. The CDR3 here is CASSLGQGALRTEAFF. The CDR3 nucleotides are TGCGCCAGCAGCTTGGGACAGGGGGCCCTGCGGACTGAAGCTTTCTTT.

The rearrangement uses TRBV5-6 and TRBJ1-4; 7 bases are shared with TRBD1. The CDR3 runs 13 residues. Looked up from germline, CDR1 is SGHDT and CDR2 is YYEEEE. Losses at the gene ends were 5 bases for V and 8 bases for J; bases not matched to a gene: 6. CDR3 coding DNA: TGTGCCAGCAGATTGAAGGGGGCGGAAAAACTGTTTTTT. It codes for CASRLKGAEKLFF.

Written as DNA, the CDR3 is TGTGCCAGCGGTTTTGGAGAGAACACTGAAGCTTTCTTT. This sequence encodes CASGFGENTEAFF. The chain recombines TRBV18 with TRBJ1-1; D is unclear. Germline CDR1 and CDR2: KGHSH and LQKENI. The germline V and J ends were trimmed by 8 bases and 1 base, with 11 bases remaining between them. The CDR3 extends over 13 amino acids.

The chain couples TRBV5-6 to TRBJ2-7; 11 positions match TRBD2. From germline, CDR1 is SGHDT and CDR2 YYEEEE. The CDR3 runs to 15 residues. After removal of 4 bases from V and 4 bases from J, the junction contained 7 bases not matched to a gene. The CDR3: CASSPFGTSGYEQYF. The DNA for the CDR3 is TGTGCCAGCAGCCCTTTCGGGACTAGCGGTTACGAGCAGTACTTC.

This chain connects TRBV7-2 to TRBJ2-7; D gene unclear. V was shortened by 5 bases and J by 3 bases, with 14 bases between the two germline ends. This CDR3 contains 14 residues. CDR1 is SGHTA and CDR2 is FQGNSA in the germline V gene. In DNA, the CDR3 is TGTGCCAGCAGCCCATGGGTCTCTGACTACGAGCAGTACTTC. Its translation is CASSPWVSDYEQYF.

This clone has just a few counts. The rearrangement links TRBV29-1 to TRBJ1-1; maybe TRBD1 (5 bases). The ends were cut back, 7 bases at V and 3 bases at J, with 15 bases in the middle. The germline V gene has CDR1 SQVTM and CDR2 ANQGSEA. The CDR3 contains 13 residues. In DNA, the CDR3 is TGCAGCGCCGCCTTGGGAGGGGACACTGAAGCTTTCTTT. Translation gives CSAALGGDTEAFF.

The rearrangement links TRBV18 to TRBJ2-3; TRBD2 is a possible D gene (6 bases). V shed 2 bases and J shed 2 bases, with 11 bases lying between them. The CDR3 loop spans 15 amino acids. CDR1 is KGHSH, CDR2 LQKENI, per germline. CDR3 bases: TGTGCCAGCTCACCAGGGGGGATCAACACAGATACGCAGTATTTT. Its protein product is CASSPGGINTDTQYF. The complete variable domain, with remaining parts taken from reference TRBV18 and TRBJ2-3, reads NAGVMQNPRHLVRRRGQEARLRCSPMKGHSHVYWYRQLPEEGLKFMVYLQKENIIDESGMPKERFSAEFPKEGPSILRIQQVVRGDSAAYFCASSPGGINTDTQYFGPGTRLTVL.

This chain links TRBV6-6 with TRBJ1-1; 9 bases map to TRBD1. The CDR3 has 14 amino acids. The ends lost 6 bases at V and 9 bases at J; junction bases unmatched: 11. The germline V gene encodes CDR1 MNHNY and CDR2 SVGAGI (reference sequence). CDR3 sequence: CASRGGQGIGKAFF. CDR3 nucleotides: TGTGCCAGCAGGGGGGGACAGGGAATCGGGAAAGCTTTCTTT.

In DNA form, the CDR3 reads TGTGCCAGCAGCAAAACGGCACGGAACACTGAAGCTTTCTTT. It is translated as CASSKTARNTEAFF. The rearrangement joins TRBV21-1 to TRBJ1-1. TRBV21-1 is classified as a pseudogene. The CDR3 runs to 14 residues.

This clone has only a few counts. The V call is TRBV6-1, the J call TRBJ1-1; D is unclear. This CDR3 is built from 10 residues. V was pared by 9 bases and J by 10 bases, with 12 bases between. Per the germline V gene, CDR1 is MNHNS and CDR2 is SASEGT. The CDR3 loop reads CASSEGGAFF. The DNA of the CDR3 is TGTGCCAGTTCAGAAGGTGGAGCTTTCTTT.

The V gene is TRBV6-1, the J gene TRBJ1-1, with D tentatively TRBD1 (5 bases). This CDR3 has 14 amino acids. CDR1 and CDR2 (germline): MNHNS, SASEGT. V dropped 6 bases and J dropped 5 bases, with 16 bases sitting between them. CDR3 in amino acids: CASRDNGWRTEAFF. CDR3 DNA: TGTGCCAGCAGGGACAACGGGTGGAGGACTGAAGCTTTCTTT.

The CDR3 DNA reads TGCGCCAGCAGCTTGGGGTTAGCGGGAGGGACAGGCACAGATACGCAGTATTTT. It translates to CASSLGLAGGTGTDTQYF. The rearrangement links TRBV5-1 to TRBJ2-3; the match to TRBD2 covers 11 bases. The CDR3 covers 18 residues. Germline V gene sequence: CDR1 SGHRS, CDR2 YFSETQ. V was pared by 0 bases and J by 1 base, with 7 bases of the junction left unmatched.

The chain uses TRBV11-2 and TRBJ1-4; D uncertain. The CDR3 totals 14 residues. Per germline, CDR1 SGHAT and CDR2 FQNNGV. The V end was cut by 3 bases, the J end by 1 base, with 6 bases between. The CDR3 region is CASSFGITNEKLFF. CDR3 coding DNA: TGTGCCAGCAGCTTCGGGATAACTAATGAAAAACTGTTTTTT.

This clone showed up just a few times. The rearrangement links TRBV7-3 to TRBJ1-1; 11 bases align to TRBD1. Germline values: CDR1 SGHTA, CDR2 FQGTGA. V shed 5 bases and J 0 bases; nucleotides not matched to a gene: 11. The CDR3 runs to 18 residues. CDR3 amino acids: CASSGGTGGEFMNTEAFF. CDR3 DNA: TGTGCCAGCAGCGGCGGGACAGGGGGAGAATTTATGAACACTGAAGCTTTCTTT. The variable domain in full, with the rest retrieved from reference TRBV7-3 and TRBJ1-1, is GAGVSQTPSNKVTEKGKYVELRCDPISGHTALYWYRQSLGQGPEFLIYFQGTGAADDSGLPNDRFFAVRPEGSVSTLKIQRTERGDSAVYLCASSGGTGGEFMNTEAFFGQGTRLTVV.

CDR3 in DNA: TGTGCAAGTCGCTTAGCGCACACCCCCCAGCCTGACGGTGAAAAACTGTTTTTT. This sequence encodes CASRLAHTPQPDGEKLFF. The chain uses TRBV12-2 and TRBJ1-4. TRBV12-2 represents a pseudogene. The CDR3 is 18 amino acids.

This chain connects TRBV5-5 to TRBJ1-4, with D possibly being TRBD1 (6 bases). The V gene lost 0 bases and the J gene lost 13 bases, with 25 bases spanning the gap. Germline V gene sequence: CDR1 SGHKS, CDR2 YYEKEE (reference sequence). CDR3 length: 17 amino acids. CDR3 protein: CASSLEITGRTQFGLFF. The CDR3 DNA is TGTGCCAGCAGCTTGGAGATCACAGGGCGGACGCAATTCGGACTGTTTTTT.

For the CDR3, the DNA is TGTGCCAGCAGCTTGACAGGGCTGGAGAGCAATCAGCCCCAGCATTTT. Translated, it gives CASSLTGLESNQPQHF. The rearrangement joins TRBV5-4 to TRBJ1-5, with D possibly being TRBD1 (6 bases). The CDR3 has 16 residues. The V end lost 1 base, the J end lost 1 base, and 12 bases lay between the germline ends. Germline loops: CDR1 SGHNT, CDR2 YYREEE (reference sequence).

The chain links TRBV6-6 to TRBJ2-3, with D unclear. Germline CDR1 and CDR2: MNHNY and SVGAGI (reference sequence). This CDR3 comprises 15 residues. The ends were cut back, 6 bases at V and 1 base at J, with 14 bases in the middle. CDR3 in DNA: TGTGCCAGCAGGGGCGAAGCCTTTGGCACAGATACGCAGTATTTT. Residues: CASRGEAFGTDTQYF.

This clone is a singleton in its sample. The chain joins TRBV14 to TRBJ2-2, with D perhaps matching TRBD1 (6 bases). V gave up 4 bases and J gave up 3 bases, with 15 bases separating them. Germline lookup yields CDR1 SGHDN and CDR2 FVKESK. The CDR3 runs 16 residues. CDR3 DNA: TGTGCCAGCAGCCCGTCTAGGACAGCTTACACCGGGGAGCTGTTTTTT. Its protein is CASSPSRTAYTGELFF.

The chain carries TRBV15 and TRBJ2-7; the D is unclear. Per the germline V gene, CDR1 is LNHNV and CDR2 is YYDKDF (reference sequence). This CDR3 has 13 residues. V lost 0 bases, J lost 0 bases, and 3 bases lay in between. The CDR3 here is CATSRDPSYEQYF. The CDR3 region has the DNA TGTGCCACCAGCAGAGATCCCTCCTACGAGCAGTACTTC. The variable domain in full, with the rest retrieved from reference TRBV15 and TRBJ2-7, is DAMVIQNPRYQVTQFGKPVTLSCSQTLNHNVMYWYQQKSSQAPKLLFHYYDKDFNNEADTPDNFQSRRPNTSFCFLDIRSPGLGDTAMYLCATSRDPSYEQYFGPGTRLTVT.

This chain connects TRBV27 to TRBJ2-6; 7 nucleotides line up with TRBD1. Germline V gene data show CDR1 as MNHEY and CDR2 as SMNVEV (reference sequence). Trimming removed 3 bases from V and 0 bases from J; junction bases left unmatched: 5. The CDR3 runs 17 residues. Here the CDR3 DNA reads TGTGCCAGCAGTTTTAGGACAGGCAGCTCTGGGGCCAACGTCCTGACTTTC. Protein sequence: CASSFRTGSSGANVLTF.

The chain uses TRBV2 and TRBJ1-1; D is possibly TRBD1 (6 bases). The germline V gene has CDR1 SNHLY and CDR2 FYNNEI. The V end was cut by 9 bases, the J end by 1 base, with 12 bases between. The CDR3 loop spans 13 amino acids. The CDR3 here is CARAGQTNTEAFF. DNA for the CDR3: TGTGCCAGGGCGGGACAAACGAACACTGAAGCTTTCTTT.

CDR3 nucleotide sequence: TGTGCCAGCAGCCCCCTCGACAGGGTGTCCGGCGAGCAGTACTTC. Amino acid sequence: CASSPLDRVSGEQYF. The rearrangement links TRBV9 to TRBJ2-7, with 7 bases fitting TRBD1. The ends lost 4 bases at V and 6 bases at J; junction bases unmatched: 13. The CDR3 runs to 15 residues. The germline V gene encodes CDR1 SGDLS and CDR2 YYNGEE.

The CDR3 protein is CASSLGGSSDTQYF. CDR3 nucleotides: TGTGCCAGCAGCTTAGGTGGGAGTTCAGATACGCAGTATTTT. The chain is built from TRBV5-4 and TRBJ2-3; D perhaps matches TRBD2 (5 bases). The germline V and J ends were trimmed by 2 bases and 4 bases, with 11 bases remaining between them. CDR3 length: 14 amino acids. CDR1 SGHNT and CDR2 YYREEE come from the germline V gene (reference sequence).